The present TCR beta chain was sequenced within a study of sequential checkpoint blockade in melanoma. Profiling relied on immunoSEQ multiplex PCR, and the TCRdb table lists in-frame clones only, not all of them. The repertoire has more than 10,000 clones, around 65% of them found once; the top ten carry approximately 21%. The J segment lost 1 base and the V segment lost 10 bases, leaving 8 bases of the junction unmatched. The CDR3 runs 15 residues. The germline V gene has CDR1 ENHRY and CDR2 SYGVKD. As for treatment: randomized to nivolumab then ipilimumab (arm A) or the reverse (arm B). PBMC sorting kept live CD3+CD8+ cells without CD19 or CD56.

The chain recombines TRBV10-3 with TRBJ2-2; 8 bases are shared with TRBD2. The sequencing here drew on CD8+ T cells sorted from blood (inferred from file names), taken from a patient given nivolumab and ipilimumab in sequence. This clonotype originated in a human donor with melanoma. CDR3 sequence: CATGGDDKNTGELFF. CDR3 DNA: TGTGCCACGGGGGGGGACGACAAGAACACCGGGGAGCTGTTTTTT.